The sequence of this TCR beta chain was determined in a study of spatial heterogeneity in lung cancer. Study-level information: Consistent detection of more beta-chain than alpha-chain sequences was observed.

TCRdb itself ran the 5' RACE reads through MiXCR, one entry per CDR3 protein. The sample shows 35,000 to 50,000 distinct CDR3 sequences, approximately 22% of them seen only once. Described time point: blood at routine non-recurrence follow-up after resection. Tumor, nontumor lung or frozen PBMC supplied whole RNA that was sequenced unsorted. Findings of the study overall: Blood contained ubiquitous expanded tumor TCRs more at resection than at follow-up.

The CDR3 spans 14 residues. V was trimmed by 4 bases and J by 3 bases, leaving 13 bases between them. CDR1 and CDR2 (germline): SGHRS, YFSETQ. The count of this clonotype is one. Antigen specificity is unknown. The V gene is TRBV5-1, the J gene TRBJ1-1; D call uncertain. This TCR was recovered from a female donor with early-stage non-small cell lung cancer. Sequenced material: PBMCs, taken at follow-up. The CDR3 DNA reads TGCGCCAGCAGCCTCGACGGATTTGACACTGAAGCTTTCTTT. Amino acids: CASSLDGFDTEAFF.